Presented here are 5 T cell receptor beta chains from one specimen sequenced in a study of early T cells in non-severe SARS-CoV-2 infection. MiXCR, applied by TCRdb to the 5' RACE reads, yields one record per CDR3 protein. The sample shows about 110,000 distinct CDR3 sequences, about 12% of them seen only once. The specimen sequenced was whole blood. Receptors originate from an adult who was a healthcare worker with PCR-confirmed SARS-CoV-2 infection or an uninfected control (not recorded which).

Only a few counts were recorded for this clonotype. J is TRBJ2-1 and V is TRBV20-1; maybe TRBD2 (6 bases). The ends were cut back, 1 base at V and 3 bases at J, with 7 bases in the middle. CDR3 length equals 13 residues. Germline-derived CDR1 and CDR2 are DFQATT and SNEGSKA (reference sequence). The CDR3 nucleotides read TGCAGTGCTAGAGGCGGGAACTACAATGAGCAGTTCTTC. Translation: CSARGGNYNEQFF.

This rearrangement joins TRBV6-5 to TRBJ1-5; D is perhaps TRBD1 (6 bases). The V gene's germline CDR1 is MNHEY and CDR2 SVGAGI. Between the trimmed V and J ends, which lost 6 bases and 4 bases, there was a span of 13 bases. This CDR3 has 14 amino acids. CDR3 nucleotides: TGTGCCAGCAGCCGGACAGTTAGTAATCAGCCCCAGCATTTT. Its translation: CASSRTVSNQPQHF.

This clonotype was found many times. The rearrangement joins TRBV21-1 to TRBJ2-7; the DNA was not used to check the table's D call, TRBD1. TRBV21-1 is annotated as a pseudogene. The CDR3 runs 15 residues. The CDR3 bases are TGTGCCAGCAGCAAAGGGGGACAGGGGACCTACGAGCAGTACTTC. It translates to CASSKGGQGTYEQYF.

The rearrangement links TRBV2 to TRBJ1-6; 7 bases line up with TRBD1. The length of the CDR3 is 15 residues. The trim removed 3 bases at V and 9 bases at J, leaving 8 bases unmatched. Germline V gene lookup returns CDR1 SNHLY and CDR2 FYNNEI. The DNA of the CDR3 is TGTGCCAGCAGTGATCGCGCGGCAGGGGGTTCACCCCTCCACTTT. Protein sequence: CASSDRAAGGSPLHF.

This clonotype was recorded many times. The gene calls are TRBV20-1 and TRBJ2-1; 10 bases map to TRBD2. Looked up from germline, CDR1 is DFQATT and CDR2 is SNEGSKA (reference sequence). V lost 1 base, J lost 3 bases, and 0 bases stayed unmatched. There are 14 residues in the CDR3. CDR3 sequence reads: CSARGTSGYNEQFF. The CDR3 DNA reads TGCAGTGCTAGAGGGACTAGCGGCTACAATGAGCAGTTCTTC.